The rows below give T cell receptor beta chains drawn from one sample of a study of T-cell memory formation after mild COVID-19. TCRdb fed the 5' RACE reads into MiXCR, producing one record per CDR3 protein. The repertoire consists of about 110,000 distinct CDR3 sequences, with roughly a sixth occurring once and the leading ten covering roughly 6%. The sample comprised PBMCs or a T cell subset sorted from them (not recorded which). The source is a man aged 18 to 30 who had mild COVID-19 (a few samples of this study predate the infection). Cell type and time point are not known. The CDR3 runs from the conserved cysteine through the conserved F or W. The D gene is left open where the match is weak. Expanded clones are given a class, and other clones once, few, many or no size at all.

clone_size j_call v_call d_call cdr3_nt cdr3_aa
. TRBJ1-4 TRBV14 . TGTGCCAGCAGCCTTTCTCCGGGACACCGGGACGAAAAACTGTTTTTT CASSLSPGHRDEKLFF
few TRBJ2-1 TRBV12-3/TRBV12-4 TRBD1 TGTGCCAGCAGTCCAACGACAGGGGGCTCTTCTGTTTGGCAGTTCTTC CASSPTTGGSSVWQFF
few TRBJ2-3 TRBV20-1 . TGCAGTGCTAGAGATCATGGGCGGGGGCCCCCCGATACGCAGTATTTT CSARDHGRGPPDTQYF
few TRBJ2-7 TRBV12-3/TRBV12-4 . TGTGCCAGCAGTTTAAACAGGGTTAACGAGCAGTACTTC CASSLNRVNEQYF
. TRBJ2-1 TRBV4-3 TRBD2 TGCGCCAGCAGCCAAGATGGGGTAGCGGGGAACTACAATGAGCAGTTCTTC CASSQDGVAGNYNEQFF
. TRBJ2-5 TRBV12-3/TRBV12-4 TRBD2 TGTGCCAGCAGTTTGGGGACTAGTTGGGAGACCCAGTACTTC CASSLGTSWETQYF
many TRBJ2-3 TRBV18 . TGTGCCAGCAGCCCCTCCACAGATACGCAGTATTTT CASSPSTDTQYF
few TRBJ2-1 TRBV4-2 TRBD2 TGTGCCAGCAGCCAAGGGGGGGGCTACAATGAGCAGTTCTTC CASSQGGGYNEQFF
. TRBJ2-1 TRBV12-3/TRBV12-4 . TGTGCCAGCAGTTTATGGAGCGGGGAGCAGTTCTTC CASSLWSGEQFF
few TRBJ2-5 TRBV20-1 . TGCAGTGCTGATAGGGAGACCCAGTACTTC CSADRETQYF
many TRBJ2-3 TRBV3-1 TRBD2 TGTGCCAGCCAACCGGGGGGGCGTGATACGCAGTATTTT CASQPGGRDTQYF
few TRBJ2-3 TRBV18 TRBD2 TGTGCCAGCTCACCTCAGCGGGGGTTCACAGATACGCAGTATTTT CASSPQRGFTDTQYF
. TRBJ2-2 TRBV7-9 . TGTGCCAGCAGCTTACGCGTCGCGAACACCGGGGAGCTGTTTTTT CASSLRVANTGELFF
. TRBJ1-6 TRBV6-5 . TGTGCCAGCAGGTCCAGCCAGGTCTCCTATAATTCACCCCTCCACTTT CASRSSQVSYNSPLHF
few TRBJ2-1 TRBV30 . TGTGCCTGGAACCCACAGTCTGTGGAGCAGTTCTTC CAWNPQSVEQFF
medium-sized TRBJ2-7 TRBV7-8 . TGTGCCAGCAGCTTAGCGCTCGACCCCTCGGGCTACGAGCAGTACTTC CASSLALDPSGYEQYF
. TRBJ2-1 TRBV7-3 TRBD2 TGTGCCAGCAGCTGGGCAGGCGGGGGGCGGAATGAGCAGTTCTTC CASSWAGGGRNEQFF
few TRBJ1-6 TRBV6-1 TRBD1 TGTGCCAGCAGTGGGGACAGGGCCTATAATTCACCCCTCCACTTT CASSGDRAYNSPLHF
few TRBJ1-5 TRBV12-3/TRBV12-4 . TGTGCCAGCAGTTTACTTCCGTCGGATCAGCCCCAGCATTTT CASSLLPSDQPQHF
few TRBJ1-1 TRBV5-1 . TGCGCCAGCAGCCCGGGGTCCCATGAATGGACTGAAGCTTTCTTT CASSPGSHEWTEAFF
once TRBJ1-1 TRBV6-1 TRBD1 TGTGCCAGCAGTGAACGGGGGACAGGGAATTCTGAAGCTTTCTTT CASSERGTGNSEAFF
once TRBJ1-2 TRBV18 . TGTGCCAGCTCACCAAACGTAGGGATGAACTATGGCTACACCTTC CASSPNVGMNYGYTF
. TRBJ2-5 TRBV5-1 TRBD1 TGCGCCAGCAGCGCGGGACAGGGGGTCCAAGAGACCCAGTACTTC CASSAGQGVQETQYF
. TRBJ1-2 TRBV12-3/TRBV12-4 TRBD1 TGTGCCAGCAGGATGCCAGGGGGCGGCTATGGCTACACCTTC CASRMPGGGYGYTF
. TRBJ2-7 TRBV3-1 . TGTGCCAGCAGCTCCGGAGGCGGGACACTCGGTGGAGGGCAGTACTTC CASSSGGGTLGGGQYF
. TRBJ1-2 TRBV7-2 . TGTGCCAGCAGCTTCAATCGGGGGTCGGCTGGTTCCGGCTACACCTTC CASSFNRGSAGSGYTF
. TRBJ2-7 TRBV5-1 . TGCGCCAGCAGCTTACTAGACAGCTACGAGCAGTACTTC CASSLLDSYEQYF
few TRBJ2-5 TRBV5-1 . TGCGCCAGCAGCTTGGGAATAGGGGCCTCTAAGAAAGAGACCCAGTACTTC CASSLGIGASKKETQYF
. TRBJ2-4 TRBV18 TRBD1 TGTGCCAGCTCTGGACAGGGGCTAGCCAAAAACATTCAGTACTTC CASSGQGLAKNIQYF
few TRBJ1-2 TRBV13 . TGTGCCAGCAGCCCCCGGGCCCTCACGGGCTACACCTTC CASSPRALTGYTF
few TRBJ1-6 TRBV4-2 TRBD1 TGTGCCAGCAGGCGCCAGGGGGAACCCCTCCACTTT CASRRQGEPLHF
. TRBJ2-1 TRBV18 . TGTGCCAGCTCGACGACTGGTGGCAATGAGCAGTTCTTC CASSTTGGNEQFF
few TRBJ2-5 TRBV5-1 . TGCGCCAGCAGTCCCGAGACAGGTCTAGCCCAGTACTTC CASSPETGLAQYF
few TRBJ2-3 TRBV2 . TGTGCCAGCAGTCTGACCGCTGGCGGGGTGGGAGATACGCAGTATTTT CASSLTAGGVGDTQYF
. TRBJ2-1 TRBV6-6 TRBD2 TGTGCCAGCAGTTACTCTGGACTAGCGCCGTACAATGAGCAGTTCTTC CASSYSGLAPYNEQFF
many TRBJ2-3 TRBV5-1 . TGCGCCAGCAGCTCCCAGACCCTCACAGATACGCAGTATTTT CASSSQTLTDTQYF
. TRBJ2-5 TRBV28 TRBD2 TGTGCCAGCAGTCTGGGACTAGCGACCGGCGAGACCCAGTACTTC CASSLGLATGETQYF
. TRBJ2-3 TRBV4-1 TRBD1 TGCGCCAGCAGCCAAGATCCAGGGACAGGAATAGATACGCAGTATTTT CASSQDPGTGIDTQYF